This entry lists 16 T cell receptor beta chains sequenced from one sample in a study of monozygotic twins with inflammatory bowel disease. TCRdb processed the 5' RACE reads again and assigns one entry to each CDR3 protein, with no DNA. The sample data list 85,000 to 110,000 distinct CDR3 sequences. Sequences were obtained from blood. Every receptor here comes from a human donor with ulcerative colitis or Crohn's disease, or a healthy co-twin of an affected twin (not recorded which).

The genes are TRBV20-1 and TRBJ2-7; the TCRdb call, TRBD2, lacks DNA for checking. CDR1 is DFQATT and CDR2 is SNEGSKA in the germline V gene (reference sequence). The CDR3 spans 14 residues. The CDR3: CSASPTSGNYEQYF.

V is TRBV6-2 or TRBV6-3 and J is TRBJ1-5. The CDR3 length is 12 residues. The germline CDR1 and CDR2 sequences are MNHEY and SVGEGT. CDR3 sequence reads: CASTTSHQPQHF.

This rearrangement joins TRBV24-1 to TRBJ2-1; TCRdb picks TRBD2, but there is no DNA to check that call. The germline gives CDR1 KGHDR, CDR2 SFDVKD. The CDR3 sequence is 14 residues long. CDR3: CATSERGHYNEQFF.

The rearrangement uses TRBV20-1 and TRBJ2-1; the D gene TCRdb calls, TRBD2, cannot be checked with no DNA. Germline-derived CDR1 and CDR2 are DFQATT and SNEGSKA (reference sequence). The CDR3 contains 17 residues. CDR3 in amino acids: CSAVGTSGGISYNEQFF.

The chain employs TRBV6-5 and TRBJ2-3; as DNA is missing, the TRBD2 call by TCRdb cannot be tested. Germline assignment: CDR1 MNHEY and CDR2 SVGAGI. The CDR3 has 15 residues. The CDR3: CASIRGLGETDTQYF.

The chain carries TRBV4-3 and TRBJ2-7. This CDR3 region has 15 residues. Germline V gives CDR1 LGHNA, CDR2 YSLEER. This CDR3 is CASSQGTDRSYEQYF.

This chain links TRBV20-1 with TRBJ2-2; TCRdb gives TRBD2 as the D gene, but with no DNA this cannot be confirmed. Germline CDR1 reads DFQATT; CDR2 reads SNEGSKA (reference sequence). The CDR3 has 15 residues. The CDR3 loop is CSARDFRAKAGELFF.

This chain uses TRBV20-1 with TRBJ1-6; with no DNA, the TCRdb D assignment of TRBD1 cannot be verified. The CDR3 length is 14 residues. The germline V gene has CDR1 DFQATT and CDR2 SNEGSKA (reference sequence). CDR3 region: CSAGILTANSPLHF.

V gene TRBV7-2 combines with J gene TRBJ2-1; no DNA is available, so the TRBD1 call from TCRdb remains unchecked. The germline V gene encodes CDR1 SGHTA and CDR2 FQGNSA. This CDR3 is built from 14 residues. CDR3: CASSLVSGAAGTFF. The whole variable domain, remainder taken from reference TRBV7-2 and TRBJ2-1, is GAGVSQSPSNKVTEKGKDVELRCDPISGHTALYWYRQSLGQGLEFLIYFQGNSAPDKSGLPSDRFSAERTGGSVSTLTIQRTQQEDSAVYLCASSLVSGAAGTFFGPGTRLTVL.

The chain couples TRBV4-2 to TRBJ2-1. The germline gives CDR1 LGHNA, CDR2 YNFKEQ. The CDR3 extends over 17 amino acids. CDR3 in amino acids: CASRAIGARPSYNEQFF.

This chain joins TRBV11-1 and TRBJ2-1; the D call from TCRdb, TRBD1, cannot be confirmed without DNA. Germline-derived CDR1 and CDR2 are SGHAT and FQDESV (reference sequence). There are 17 residues in the CDR3. The CDR3 loop is CASSKAPRGGGLNEQFF.

Its frequency marks this clonotype as medium-sized. The V gene is TRBV20-1, the J gene TRBJ2-1; as DNA is missing, the TRBD2 call by TCRdb cannot be tested. Germline lookup yields CDR1 DFQATT and CDR2 SNEGSKA (reference sequence). This CDR3 has 17 residues. The CDR3 spells CSARGTSGRVPYNEQFF.

The chain carries TRBV5-1 and TRBJ2-1; with no DNA, the TCRdb D assignment of TRBD2 cannot be verified. The CDR3 length is 14 residues. Germline V lookup: CDR1 SGHRS, CDR2 YFSETQ. CDR3 sequence: CASRLAGHIGEQFF.

The J gene is TRBJ1-1, the V gene TRBV6-5. CDR1 and CDR2 from the germline V gene are MNHEY and SVGAGI. The CDR3 loop spans 13 amino acids. This chain's CDR3 is CASSYSENTEAFF.

The V gene is TRBV6-2 or TRBV6-3, the J gene TRBJ2-7; TCRdb picks TRBD2, but there is no DNA to check that call. CDR3 length: 14 residues. Germline CDR1 reads MNHEY; CDR2 reads SVGEGT. The CDR3 sequence: CASSRLAGPYEQYF.

This rearrangement joins TRBV4-3 to TRBJ1-4. The germline CDR1 and CDR2 sequences are LGHNA and YSLEER. This CDR3 contains 15 residues. The CDR3 here is CASSQEDRLNEKLFF.